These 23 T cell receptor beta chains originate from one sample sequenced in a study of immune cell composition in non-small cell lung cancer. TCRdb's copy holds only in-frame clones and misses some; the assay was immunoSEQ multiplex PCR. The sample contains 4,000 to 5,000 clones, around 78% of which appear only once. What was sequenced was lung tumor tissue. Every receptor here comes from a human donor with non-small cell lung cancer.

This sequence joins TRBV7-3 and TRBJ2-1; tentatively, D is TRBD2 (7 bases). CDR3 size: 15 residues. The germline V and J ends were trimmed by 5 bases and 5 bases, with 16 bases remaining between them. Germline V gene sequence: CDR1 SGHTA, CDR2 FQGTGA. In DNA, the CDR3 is TGTGCCAGCAGCCCACGGGGGGCCGGGGACAATGAGCAGTTCTTC. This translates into CASSPRGAGDNEQFF.

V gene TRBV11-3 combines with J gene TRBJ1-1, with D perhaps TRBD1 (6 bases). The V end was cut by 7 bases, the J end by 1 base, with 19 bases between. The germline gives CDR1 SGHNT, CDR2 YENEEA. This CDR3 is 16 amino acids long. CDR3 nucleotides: TGTGCCAGCACCATTCACGGGGGGCTTTCGAACACTGAAGCTTTCTTT. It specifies CASTIHGGLSNTEAFF.

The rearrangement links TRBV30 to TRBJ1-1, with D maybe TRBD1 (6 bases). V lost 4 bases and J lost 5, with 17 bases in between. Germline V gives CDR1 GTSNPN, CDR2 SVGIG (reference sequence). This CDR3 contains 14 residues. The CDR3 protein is CAWTPPRGRTEAFF. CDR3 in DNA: TGTGCCTGGACCCCGCCGCGGGGGCGAACTGAAGCTTTCTTT.

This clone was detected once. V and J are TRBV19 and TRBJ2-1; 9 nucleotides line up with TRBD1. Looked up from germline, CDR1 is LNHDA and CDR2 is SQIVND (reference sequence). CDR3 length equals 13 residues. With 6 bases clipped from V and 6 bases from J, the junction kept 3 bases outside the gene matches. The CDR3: CASRTTGGNEQFF. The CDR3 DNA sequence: TGTGCCAGTAGGACGACAGGGGGCAATGAGCAGTTCTTC.

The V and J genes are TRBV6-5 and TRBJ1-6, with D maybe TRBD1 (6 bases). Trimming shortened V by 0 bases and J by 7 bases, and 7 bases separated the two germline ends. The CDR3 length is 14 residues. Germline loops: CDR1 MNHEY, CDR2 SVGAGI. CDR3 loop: CASSYSTGNSPLHF. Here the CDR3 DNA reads TGTGCCAGCAGTTACTCCACAGGGAATTCACCCCTCCACTTT.

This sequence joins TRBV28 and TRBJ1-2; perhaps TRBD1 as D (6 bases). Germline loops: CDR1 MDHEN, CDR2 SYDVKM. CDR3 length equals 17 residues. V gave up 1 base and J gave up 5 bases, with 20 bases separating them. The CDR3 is CASSLLSMRGTEYGYTF. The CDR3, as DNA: TGTGCCAGCAGTTTATTATCGATGAGGGGGACCGAATATGGCTACACCTTC.

CDR3: CASSENRYEQYF. CDR3 bases: TGTGCCAGCAGTGAAAATCGCTACGAGCAGTACTTC. J is TRBJ2-7 and V is TRBV6-1; D is uncertain. With 2 bases removed from V and 3 bases from J, the gap between germline ends came to 5 bases. The germline V gene encodes CDR1 MNHNS and CDR2 SASEGT. CDR3 length: 12 amino acids.

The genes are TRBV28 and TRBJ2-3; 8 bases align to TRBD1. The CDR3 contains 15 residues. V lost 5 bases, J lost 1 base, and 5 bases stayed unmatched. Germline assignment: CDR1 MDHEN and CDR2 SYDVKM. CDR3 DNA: TGTGCCAGCAGTGGACAGGGTTGGGGCACAGATACGCAGTATTTT. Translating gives CASSGQGWGTDTQYF.

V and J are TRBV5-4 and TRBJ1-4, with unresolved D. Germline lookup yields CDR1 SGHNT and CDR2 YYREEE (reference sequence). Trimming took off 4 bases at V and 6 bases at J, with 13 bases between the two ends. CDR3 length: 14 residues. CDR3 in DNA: TGTGCCAGCAGCATAGGACGGGGAGATGAAAAACTGTTTTTT. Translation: CASSIGRGDEKLFF.

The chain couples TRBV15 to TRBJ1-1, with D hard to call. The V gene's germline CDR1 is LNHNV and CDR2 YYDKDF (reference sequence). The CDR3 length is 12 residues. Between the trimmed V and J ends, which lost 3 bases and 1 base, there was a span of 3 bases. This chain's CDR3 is CATSRANTEAFF. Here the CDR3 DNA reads TGTGCCACCAGCAGGGCGAACACTGAAGCTTTCTTT.

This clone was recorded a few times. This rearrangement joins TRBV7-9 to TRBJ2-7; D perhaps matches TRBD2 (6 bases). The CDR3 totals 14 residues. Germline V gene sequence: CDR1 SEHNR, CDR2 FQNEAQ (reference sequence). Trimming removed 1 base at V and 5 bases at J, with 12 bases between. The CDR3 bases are TGTGCCAGCAGCTTAGGTTACGGGGGTGACGAGCAGTACTTC. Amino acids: CASSLGYGGDEQYF.

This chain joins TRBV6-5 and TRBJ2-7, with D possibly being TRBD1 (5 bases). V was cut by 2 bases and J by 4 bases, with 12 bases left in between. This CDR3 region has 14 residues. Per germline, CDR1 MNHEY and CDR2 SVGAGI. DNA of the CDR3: TGTGCCAGCAGTTACAAGGGGTCATCGTACGAGCAGTACTTC. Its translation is CASSYKGSSYEQYF.

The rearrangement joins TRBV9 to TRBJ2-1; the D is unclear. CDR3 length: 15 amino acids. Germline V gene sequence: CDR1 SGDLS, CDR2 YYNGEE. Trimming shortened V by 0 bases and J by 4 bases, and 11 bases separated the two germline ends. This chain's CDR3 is CASSVGVASYNEQFF. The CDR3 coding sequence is TGTGCCAGCAGCGTAGGGGTAGCCTCGTACAATGAGCAGTTCTTC.

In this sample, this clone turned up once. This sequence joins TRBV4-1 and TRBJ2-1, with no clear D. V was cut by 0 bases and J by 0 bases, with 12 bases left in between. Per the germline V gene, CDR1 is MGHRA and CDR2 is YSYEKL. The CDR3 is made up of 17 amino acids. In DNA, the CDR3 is TGCGCCAGCAGCCAAGATTTGAGCGATGCCTCCTACAATGAGCAGTTCTTC. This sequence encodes CASSQDLSDASYNEQFF.

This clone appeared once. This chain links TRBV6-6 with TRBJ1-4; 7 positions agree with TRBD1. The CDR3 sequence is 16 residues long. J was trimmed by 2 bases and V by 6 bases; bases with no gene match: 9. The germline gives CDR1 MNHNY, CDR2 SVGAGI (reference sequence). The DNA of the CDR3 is TGTGCCAGCAGCCACCCCAAAGGGGGCACTAATGAAAAACTGTTTTTT. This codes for CASSHPKGGTNEKLFF.

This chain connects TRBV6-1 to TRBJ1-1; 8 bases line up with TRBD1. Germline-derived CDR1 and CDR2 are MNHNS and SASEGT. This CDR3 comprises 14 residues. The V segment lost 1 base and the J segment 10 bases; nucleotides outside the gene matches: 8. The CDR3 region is CASSEVGTGGTAFF. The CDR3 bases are TGTGCCAGCAGTGAAGTCGGGACAGGAGGTACAGCTTTCTTT.

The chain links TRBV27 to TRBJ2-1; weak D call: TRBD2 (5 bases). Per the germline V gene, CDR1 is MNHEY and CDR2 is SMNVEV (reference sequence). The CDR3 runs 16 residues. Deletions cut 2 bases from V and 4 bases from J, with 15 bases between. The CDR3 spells CASSLIGSLPYNEQFF. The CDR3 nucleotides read TGTGCCAGCAGTTTAATTGGGAGTCTACCTTACAATGAGCAGTTCTTC.

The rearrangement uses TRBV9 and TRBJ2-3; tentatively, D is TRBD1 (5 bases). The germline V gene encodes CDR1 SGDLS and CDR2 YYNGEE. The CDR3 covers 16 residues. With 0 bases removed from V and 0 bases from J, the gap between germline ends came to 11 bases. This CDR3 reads CASSVAQGSSTDTQYF. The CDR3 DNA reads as TGTGCCAGCAGCGTAGCGCAGGGATCTAGCACAGATACGCAGTATTTT.

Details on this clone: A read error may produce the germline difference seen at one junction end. The CDR3 DNA reads TGTGCTAGCAGCGCCATGCCATTGGGGACTCGGGGGGACGAGCAGTACTTC. Translating it yields CASSAMPLGTRGDEQYF. The V call is TRBV7-2, the J call TRBJ2-7, with 7 positions matching TRBD2. The CDR3 sequence is 17 residues long. From germline, CDR1 is SGHTA and CDR2 FQGNSA. Looking up the rest from reference TRBV7-2 and TRBJ2-7 gives the full variable domain: GAGVSQSPSNKVTEKGKDVELRCDPISGHTALYWYRQSLGQGLEFLIYFQGNSAPDKSGLPSDRFSAERTGGSVSTLTIQRTQQEDSAVYLCASSAMPLGTRGDEQYFGPGTRLTVT.

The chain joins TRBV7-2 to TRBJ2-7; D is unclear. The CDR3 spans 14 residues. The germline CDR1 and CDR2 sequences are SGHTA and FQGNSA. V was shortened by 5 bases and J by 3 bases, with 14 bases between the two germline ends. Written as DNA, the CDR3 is TGTGCCAGCAGCCCCCGAGTTACGGTCTACGAGCAGTACTTC. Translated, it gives CASSPRVTVYEQYF.

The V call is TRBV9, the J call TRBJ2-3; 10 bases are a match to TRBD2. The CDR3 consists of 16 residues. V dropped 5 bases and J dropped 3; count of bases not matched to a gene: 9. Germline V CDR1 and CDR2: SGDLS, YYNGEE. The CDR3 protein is CASSPPSGRGTDTQYF. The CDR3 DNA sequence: TGTGCCAGCAGTCCTCCTAGCGGGAGAGGTACAGATACGCAGTATTTT.

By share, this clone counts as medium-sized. In DNA form, the CDR3 reads TGTGCCAGCAGTCCCGTCGTTCCGGGACAGGGATCCGGGGAGCTGTTTTTT. Amino acids: CASSPVVPGQGSGELFF. The chain links TRBV27 to TRBJ2-2; 9 nucleotides agree with TRBD1. Germline V gene sequence: CDR1 MNHEY, CDR2 SMNVEV (reference sequence). The CDR3 has 17 amino acids. With V trimmed by 5 bases and J by 6 bases, 13 bases remained unmatched.

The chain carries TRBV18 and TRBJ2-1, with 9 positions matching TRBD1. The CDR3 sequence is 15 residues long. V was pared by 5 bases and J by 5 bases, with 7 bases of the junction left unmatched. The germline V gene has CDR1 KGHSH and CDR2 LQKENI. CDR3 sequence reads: CASSGPGQGNNEQFF. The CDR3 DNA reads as TGTGCCAGCTCAGGTCCGGGACAGGGAAACAATGAGCAGTTCTTC.